This TCR beta chain came from a study of identical twins. Study conclusions and caveats: Cord blood beta clonotypes present at high abundance carried fewer insertions; no such pattern appeared in memory repertoires.

A note on this clonotype: Its antigen is not known.

TCRdb itself ran the 5' RACE reads through MiXCR, one entry per CDR3 protein. The top ten hold around 1.6% of the sample, which has hundreds of thousands of distinct CDR3 sequences, around an eighth seen once. The CDR3 sequence is 15 residues long. Germline V CDR1 and CDR2: LGHNA, YNFKEQ. V lost 0 bases and J lost 7, with 13 bases in between. These sequences were also reported in another study, on yellow fever vaccine responses in identical twins.

Sequenced: PBMCs. This chain links TRBV4-2 with TRBJ1-5; D perhaps matches TRBD1 (5 bases). This TCR came from a woman aged 18 to 35 in good health. The CDR3 is CASSQESGASQPQHF. CDR3 DNA sequence: TGTGCCAGCAGCCAAGAGTCCGGGGCAAGCCAGCCCCAGCATTTT.